This T cell receptor beta chain is drawn from a study of CD8 T cells in ankylosing spondylitis. Study-wide findings and caveats: Matched ankylosing spondylitis synovial fluid reportedly showed significant enrichment of disease-linked clones. Ankylosing spondylitis blood appeared to carry a characteristic TCR beta motif of seven to nine highly homologous variants.

Points on this clonotype: Its antigen is currently unknown.

TCRdb redid the calling of the 5' RACE reads with MiXCR, one entry per CDR3 protein. The table shows roughly 700,000 distinct CDR3 sequences, with about 20% occurring only once. Deletions cut 3 bases from V and 8 bases from J, with 19 bases between. The CDR3 spans 14 residues. Per the germline V gene, CDR1 is SQVTM and CDR2 is ANQGSEA. Material: blood, either unsorted or a sorted T cell fraction (not recorded which). The receptor's source is a male donor with ankylosing spondylitis. The chain combines TRBV29-1 with TRBJ1-1, with D tentatively TRBD1 (5 bases). In nucleotides, the CDR3 is TGCAGCGTTGAGATGGGCCGGGATAGGGGAGAAGCTTTCTTT. Its translation: CSVEMGRDRGEAFF.